The rows below give T cell receptor beta chains drawn from one sample of a study of glioma-infiltrating T cells after dendritic cell vaccination. Libraries were prepared by immunoSEQ multiplex PCR; TCRdb keeps only in-frame clonotypes and omits some of them. The data contain tens of thousands of clones, 82% of them seen just once; the ten biggest clones take up 9% to 10%. The sequences come from blood, collected before dendritic cell vaccination. The source of these receptors is a human donor with glioblastoma. The CDR3 runs from the conserved cysteine through the conserved F or W. D genes are given only for firm matches. The size of a clone is reported for some rows only, either as once, few or many, or as a class for expanded clones.

D gene: TRBD2; clone size: -; V gene: TRBV7-6; J gene: TRBJ2-2; CDR3 DNA: TGTGCCAGCAGCTTTGCTCCGAATAGCGGGGGGGCGGAGCTGTTTTTT; CDR3 protein: CASSFAPNSGGAELFF
D gene: -; clone size: -; V gene: TRBV7-9; J gene: TRBJ2-7; CDR3 DNA: TGTGCCAGCAGTTCAAATACAGGGGGGGGCGAGCAGTACTTC; CDR3 protein: CASSSNTGGGEQYF
D gene: TRBD2; clone size: -; V gene: TRBV5-4; J gene: TRBJ2-1; CDR3 DNA: TGTGCCAGCAGCTTAGCGCCGGGACTAGCAGGGGAGCAGTTCTTC; CDR3 protein: CASSLAPGLAGEQFF
D gene: -; clone size: -; V gene: TRBV5-4; J gene: TRBJ1-5; CDR3 DNA: TGTGCCAGCAGCTTGGGAGGGAATAGCAATCAGCCCCAGCATTTT; CDR3 protein: CASSLGGNSNQPQHF
D gene: TRBD2; clone size: -; V gene: TRBV9; J gene: TRBJ2-2; CDR3 DNA: TGTGCCAGCAGCGTAGGGCTAGCGGGGGGCGCCGGGGAGCTGTTTTTT; CDR3 protein: CASSVGLAGGAGELFF
D gene: -; clone size: -; V gene: TRBV28; J gene: TRBJ1-5; CDR3 DNA: TGTGCCAGCAGGGAAAGGAGCCGAAATCAGCCCCAGCATTTT; CDR3 protein: CASRERSRNQPQHF
D gene: TRBD1; clone size: -; V gene: TRBV4-1; J gene: TRBJ1-1; CDR3 DNA: TGCGCCAGCAGCCGGGGACAGGGGGCTCGGGACACTGAAGCTTTCTTT; CDR3 protein: CASSRGQGARDTEAFF
D gene: TRBD1; clone size: -; V gene: TRBV9; J gene: TRBJ2-1; CDR3 DNA: TGTGCCAGCAGCGTAGCCTCCACAGGGGGCGCCCACAATGAGCAGTTCTTC; CDR3 protein: CASSVASTGGAHNEQFF
D gene: -; clone size: -; V gene: TRBV2; J gene: TRBJ1-4; CDR3 DNA: TGTGCCAGCAGAACAGACAGGTTAAATGAAAAACTGTTTTTT; CDR3 protein: CASRTDRLNEKLFF
D gene: -; clone size: -; V gene: TRBV2; J gene: TRBJ1-5; CDR3 DNA: TGTGCCAGCAGTGAAACAGGGAAGCAGCCCCAGCATTTT; CDR3 protein: CASSETGKQPQHF
D gene: -; clone size: once; V gene: TRBV2; J gene: TRBJ2-5; CDR3 DNA: TGTGCCATCTGGGGGGGGCTGGGGCAAGAGACCCAGTACTTC; CDR3 protein: CAIWGGLGQETQYF
D gene: TRBD1; clone size: few; V gene: TRBV27; J gene: TRBJ1-6; CDR3 DNA: TGTGCCAGCAGGAAACAGGGGGTCAATTCACCCCTCCACTTT; CDR3 protein: CASRKQGVNSPLHF
D gene: TRBD2; clone size: few; V gene: TRBV5-4; J gene: TRBJ2-7; CDR3 DNA: TGTGCCAGCAGCTTTGGACTAGCGTGGTCCTACGAGCAGTACTTC; CDR3 protein: CASSFGLAWSYEQYF
D gene: TRBD2; clone size: -; V gene: TRBV7-2; J gene: TRBJ2-3; CDR3 DNA: TGTGCCAGCAGGTTTAGCGGGGGGAGCACAGATACGCAGTATTTT; CDR3 protein: CASRFSGGSTDTQYF
D gene: TRBD1; clone size: -; V gene: TRBV6-5; J gene: TRBJ2-1; CDR3 DNA: TGTGCCAGCAGAGGAACAGGGGGCTCCTACAATGAGCAGTTCTTC; CDR3 protein: CASRGTGGSYNEQFF
D gene: TRBD2; clone size: once; V gene: TRBV28; J gene: TRBJ2-1; CDR3 DNA: TGTGCCAGCAGTTCTCTAGCGGGGGTCGACAATGAGCAGTTCTTC; CDR3 protein: CASSSLAGVDNEQFF
D gene: -; clone size: -; V gene: TRBV7-6; J gene: TRBJ2-7; CDR3 DNA: TGTGCCAGCGGGCCGTCTGCAGGGCCGTCCTACGAGCAGTACTTC; CDR3 protein: CASGPSAGPSYEQYF
D gene: TRBD2; clone size: -; V gene: TRBV6-5; J gene: TRBJ2-1; CDR3 DNA: TGTGCCAGCAGGGCTAGCGGGGGGCCCTACAATGAGCAGTTCTTC; CDR3 protein: CASRASGGPYNEQFF
D gene: -; clone size: -; V gene: TRBV6-1; J gene: TRBJ1-1; CDR3 DNA: TGTGCCAGCAGTGGCCAGGGTCTGAACACTGAAGCTTTCTTT; CDR3 protein: CASSGQGLNTEAFF
D gene: TRBD1; clone size: -; V gene: TRBV5-1; J gene: TRBJ2-5; CDR3 DNA: TGCGCCAGCAGCTTGGCCCGGGACAGGGACCAAGAGACCCAGTACTTC; CDR3 protein: CASSLARDRDQETQYF
D gene: TRBD2; clone size: -; V gene: TRBV18; J gene: TRBJ2-3; CDR3 DNA: TGTGCCAGCTCCCCAACCTACGGACTAGCGGGGGGGCCGCGCACAGATACGCAGTATTTT; CDR3 protein: CASSPTYGLAGGPRTDTQYF
D gene: TRBD2; clone size: -; V gene: TRBV5-5; J gene: TRBJ2-7; CDR3 DNA: TGTGCCAGCAGCCCCTCTGCAGGGGGACTAGCGGTCGATGTCTTC; CDR3 protein: CASSPSAGGLAVDVF
D gene: TRBD1; clone size: -; V gene: TRBV5-1; J gene: TRBJ1-4; CDR3 DNA: TGCGCCAGCAGCTTCCGACAGGGGAGCGAAAAACTGTTTTTT; CDR3 protein: CASSFRQGSEKLFF
D gene: -; clone size: -; V gene: TRBV19; J gene: TRBJ1-6; CDR3 DNA: TGTGCCAGTAGTATGAGCTCCTATAATTCACCCCTCCACTTT; CDR3 protein: CASSMSSYNSPLHF
D gene: -; clone size: -; V gene: TRBV5-1; J gene: TRBJ1-3; CDR3 DNA: TGCGCCAGCAGCTCCCAGGGAAGAGGTACCATATATTTT; CDR3 protein: CASSSQGRGTIYF
D gene: TRBD2; clone size: -; V gene: TRBV6-4; J gene: TRBJ2-7; CDR3 DNA: TGTGCCAGCAGTGACGTTAGCGGGGTCCTGGGGGGGTACGAGCAGTACTTC; CDR3 protein: CASSDVSGVLGGYEQYF
D gene: -; clone size: once; V gene: TRBV6-1; J gene: TRBJ2-7; CDR3 DNA: TGTGCCAGCAGGTGGACAGCCCCCTACGAGCAGTACTTC; CDR3 protein: CASRWTAPYEQYF
D gene: TRBD2; clone size: -; V gene: TRBV7-9; J gene: TRBJ2-7; CDR3 DNA: TGTGCCAGCAGTCCACGTAGTGGGGGGGGTTCCTACGAGCAGTACTTC; CDR3 protein: CASSPRSGGGSYEQYF